Shown below are 25 T cell receptor beta chains from a single sample sequenced in a study of T cells in Graves' hyperthyroidism and ophthalmopathy. What was amplified from RNA transcripts were TCR beta CDR3 regions. Primed by the HTBI set, a first-round RT-PCR was run on the TCR CDR3. TCRdb re-analysed the multiplex PCR reads in MiXCR, keeping a single row per CDR3 protein. The table records some 300,000 distinct CDR3 sequences, approximately 18% of them present only once. The sequencing input was blood. All receptors come from a man aged 50-60 years with Graves' ophthalmopathy.

This clonotype was counted at least ten times. The chain uses TRBV10-3 and TRBJ2-5; D gene ambiguous. This CDR3 contains 15 residues. Between the trimmed V and J ends, which lost 3 bases and 2 bases, there was a span of 13 bases. From germline, CDR1 is ENHRY and CDR2 SYGVKD. CDR3 DNA sequence: TGTGCCATCAGTGATACGTCGAAAGGGCAAGAGACCCAGTACTTC. It encodes CAISDTSKGQETQYF.

The chain has TRBV6-1 and TRBJ2-1; 12 positions match TRBD2. The length of the CDR3 is 16 residues. CDR1 and CDR2 from the germline V gene are MNHNS and SASEGT. V lost 2 bases and J lost 5; bases outside the gene matches: 4. The CDR3 here is CASSELAGGGHNEQFF. CDR3 DNA sequence: TGTGCCAGCAGTGAACTAGCGGGAGGGGGCCACAATGAGCAGTTCTTC.

A few counts support this clonotype. The chain employs TRBV7-9 and TRBJ1-5; D is possibly TRBD1 (5 bases). The germline CDR1 and CDR2 sequences are SEHNR and FQNEAQ (reference sequence). The CDR3 length is 16 residues. The ends were cut back, 2 bases at V and 5 bases at J, with 16 bases in the middle. CDR3 DNA: TGTGCCAGCAGCTTATTAGAAGGGACGCTAGATCAGCCCCAGCATTTT. Residues: CASSLLEGTLDQPQHF.

The chain has TRBV28 and TRBJ1-4; TRBD1 aligns across 10 bases. V trimming: 7 bases; J trimming: 7 bases; junction bases outside the gene matches: 6. The CDR3 sequence is 14 residues long. Germline-derived CDR1 and CDR2 are MDHEN and SYDVKM. CDR3 in amino acids: CASIRQGAGEKLFF. CDR3 coding DNA: TGTGCCAGCATTCGACAGGGGGCTGGTGAAAAACTGTTTTTT.

This clonotype appeared many times. The V and J genes are TRBV6-1 and TRBJ1-2; TRBD1 matches at 7 bases. In germline, CDR1 is MNHNS, CDR2 SASEGT. This CDR3 is 13 amino acids long. Trimming at V came to 6 bases and at J to 2 bases, leaving 3 bases not matched to a gene. DNA of the CDR3: TGTGCCAGCAGCCCGACAGGGAACTATGGCTACACCTTC. Translated: CASSPTGNYGYTF.

This clonotype was detected only a few times. The chain links TRBV6-1 to TRBJ1-2; D is unresolved. Looked up from germline, CDR1 is MNHNS and CDR2 is SASEGT. The CDR3 runs 13 residues. The V and J ends lost 5 bases and 8 bases respectively, with 15 bases between them. CDR3 loop: CASSLDGKGGYTF. The CDR3 DNA reads TGTGCCAGCAGTCTCGACGGAAAAGGAGGCTACACCTTC.

The rearrangement links TRBV19 to TRBJ2-6; 7 bases are a match to TRBD1. The CDR3 runs to 17 residues. V lost 3 bases, J lost 1 base, and 6 bases stayed unmatched. Germline V CDR1 and CDR2: LNHDA, SQIVND (reference sequence). The CDR3 region is CASSIQGTASGANVLTF. Here the CDR3 DNA reads TGTGCCAGTAGTATCCAGGGGACAGCTTCTGGGGCCAACGTCCTGACTTTC.

This clonotype has more than one count but fewer than ten. The chain joins TRBV19 to TRBJ2-5; 10 bases are shared with TRBD2. The CDR3 is 16 residues long. The germline gives CDR1 LNHDA, CDR2 SQIVND (reference sequence). V lost 2 bases to trimming and J lost 4 bases; unmatched junction nucleotides: 7. The CDR3 DNA is TGTGCCAGTAGTATACGGGCTAGCGGGAGCAGAGAGACCCAGTACTTC. Protein product: CASSIRASGSRETQYF.

In this sample, this clonotype turned up a few times. V is TRBV14 and J is TRBJ1-1, with D perhaps TRBD1 (5 bases). CDR1 and CDR2 from the germline V gene are SGHDN and FVKESK. This CDR3 is built from 14 residues. Trimming left V 1 base short and J 4 bases short, with 10 bases between. Here the CDR3 DNA reads TGTGCCAGCAGCCAAGCTTGGGGGGGCACTGAAGCTTTCTTT. Protein product: CASSQAWGGTEAFF.

In its sample, this clonotype was seen many times. The rearrangement links TRBV2 to TRBJ1-5; D ambiguous. This CDR3 has 13 amino acids. The germline gives CDR1 SNHLY, CDR2 FYNNEI. The V end lost 4 bases, the J end lost 4 bases, and 8 bases lay between the germline ends. This CDR3 is CASSAKPNQPQHF. The CDR3 coding sequence is TGTGCCAGCAGTGCTAAGCCTAATCAGCCCCAGCATTTT.

This clonotype was seen at least ten times. The genes are TRBV5-1 and TRBJ2-4, with D unclear. V was cut by 1 base and J by 1 base, with 6 bases left in between. This CDR3 comprises 14 residues. CDR1 and CDR2 (germline): SGHRS, YFSETQ. CDR3 loop: CASSLSWAKNIQYF. The CDR3 nucleotides read TGCGCCAGCAGCTTGTCCTGGGCCAAAAACATTCAGTACTTC.

There are a few counts of this clonotype. The chain carries TRBV5-5 and TRBJ1-2; no reliable D call. The germline gives CDR1 SGHKS, CDR2 YYEKEE (reference sequence). The germline V and J ends were trimmed by 2 bases and 9 bases, with 11 bases remaining between them. CDR3 size: 12 residues. The CDR3, as DNA: TGTGCCAGCAGCTTTTCCGTACGGAGCTACACCTTC. Protein sequence: CASSFSVRSYTF.

This clonotype was seen ten or more times. J is TRBJ2-2 and V is TRBV7-2, with 7 bases fitting TRBD2. This CDR3 contains 15 residues. The germline V gene encodes CDR1 SGHTA and CDR2 FQGNSA. J was trimmed by 6 bases and V by 1 base; bases with no gene match: 5. Here the CDR3 DNA reads TGTGCCAGCAGCTTAGGGTCAGGGAGGGCCGGGGAGCTGTTTTTT. It yields the protein CASSLGSGRAGELFF.

This clonotype has a count of ten or more. The chain recombines TRBV18 with TRBJ2-1; TRBD1 matches at 10 bases. The CDR3 extends over 16 amino acids. Trimming took 5 bases from V and 4 from J; bases not matched to a gene: 8. Germline CDR1 KGHSH, CDR2 LQKENI. The CDR3 coding sequence is TGTGCCAGCTCATCTACGGGACAGGGGTTATACAATGAGCAGTTCTTC. The encoded protein is CASSSTGQGLYNEQFF. The variable domain in full, completed from reference TRBV18 and TRBJ2-1, reads NAGVMQNPRHLVRRRGQEARLRCSPMKGHSHVYWYRQLPEEGLKFMVYLQKENIIDESGMPKERFSAEFPKEGPSILRIQQVVRGDSAAYFCASSSTGQGLYNEQFFGPGTRLTVL.

V usage is TRBV2 and J usage is TRBJ2-4; 11 bases are shared with TRBD2. V shed 7 bases and J 8 bases; nucleotides not matched to a gene: 16. In germline, CDR1 is SNHLY, CDR2 FYNNEI. The CDR3 sequence is 17 residues long. CDR3 nucleotide sequence: TGTGCCAGCACCGTGTTAGTACTAGCGGGAGATGGCGACATTCAGTACTTC. Residues: CASTVLVLAGDGDIQYF.

V usage is TRBV7-9 and J usage is TRBJ1-2; D is undetermined. The CDR3 covers 13 residues. Trimming removed 5 bases at V and 4 bases at J, with 11 bases between. Germline V gene lookup returns CDR1 SEHNR and CDR2 FQNEAQ (reference sequence). The CDR3 sequence is CASSPPGGYGYTF. The DNA of the CDR3 is TGTGCCAGCAGCCCTCCGGGCGGCTATGGCTACACCTTC.

The V and J genes are TRBV30 and TRBJ2-3; D unresolved. Per germline, CDR1 GTSNPN and CDR2 SVGIG (reference sequence). The length of the CDR3 is 16 residues. Trimming took 0 bases from V and 0 from J, leaving 13 bases between them. CDR3 sequence (DNA): TGTGCCTGGAGTGTACTCTCCACTTTTAGCACAGATACGCAGTATTTT. This gives the protein CAWSVLSTFSTDTQYF.

V and J are TRBV14 and TRBJ1-2; D is perhaps TRBD1 (5 bases). This CDR3 has 16 amino acids. From germline, CDR1 is SGHDN and CDR2 FVKESK. V was clipped by 1 base and J by 3 bases, with 15 bases between them. The CDR3 nucleotides read TGTGCCAGCAGCCAAGGACAGATTACAACTTACTATGGCTACACCTTC. This sequence encodes CASSQGQITTYYGYTF.

This clonotype was counted many times. The chain recombines TRBV7-2 with TRBJ2-7, with D possibly matching TRBD2 (6 bases). The V end was cut by 3 bases, the J end by 2 bases, with 8 bases between. This CDR3 contains 13 residues. CDR1 is SGHTA and CDR2 is FQGNSA in the germline V gene. The CDR3 sequence is CASSFGGTYEQYF. In DNA form, the CDR3 reads TGTGCCAGCAGCTTCGGGGGAACCTACGAGCAGTACTTC.

This clonotype was found a few times. The chain uses TRBV20-1 and TRBJ2-2; perhaps D is TRBD1 or TRBD2 (5 bases each). The CDR3 is made up of 16 amino acids. V shed 1 base and J shed 4 bases, with 16 bases lying between them. CDR1 is DFQATT, CDR2 SNEGSKA, per germline (reference sequence). CDR3 sequence reads: CSARAYSGTLTGELFF. CDR3 nucleotides: TGCAGTGCTAGAGCTTACTCCGGGACCCTCACCGGGGAGCTGTTTTTT.

This clonotype was recorded at least ten times. The J gene is TRBJ2-2, the V gene TRBV2; 8 positions match TRBD1. The V and J ends lost 10 bases and 3 bases, in that order; junction bases with no gene match: 16. The germline CDR1 and CDR2 sequences are SNHLY and FYNNEI. This CDR3 region has 17 residues. In DNA form, the CDR3 reads TGTGCCACCCTCAAGGGCCAGGGGGCGCGAGACACCGGGGAGCTGTTTTTT. Translating it yields CATLKGQGARDTGELFF.

This clonotype was recorded many times. The rearrangement links TRBV11-2 to TRBJ1-4; 7 nucleotides align to TRBD1. Germline lookup yields CDR1 SGHAT and CDR2 FQNNGV. The CDR3 totals 17 residues. V dropped 5 bases and J dropped 7; count of bases not matched to a gene: 16. For the CDR3, the DNA is TGTGCCAGCAGCGTACGGGGAAGGGGGCGAGGTGGTGAAAAACTGTTTTTT. Encoded protein: CASSVRGRGRGGEKLFF. Looking up the rest from reference TRBV11-2 and TRBJ1-4 gives the full variable domain: EAGVAQSPRYKIIEKRQSVAFWCNPISGHATLYWYQQILGQGPKLLIQFQNNGVVDDSQLPKDRFSAERLKGVDSTLKIQPAKLEDSAVYLCASSVRGRGRGGEKLFFGSGTQLSVL.

This clonotype showed up many times. The V and J genes are TRBV7-9 and TRBJ2-7, with D maybe TRBD2 (5 bases). This CDR3 comprises 12 residues. Germline loops: CDR1 SEHNR, CDR2 FQNEAQ (reference sequence). V was clipped by 5 bases and J by 5 bases, with 10 bases between them. DNA of the CDR3: TGTGCCAGCAGCCCCCCCGGGGACGAGCAGTACTTC. Amino acid sequence: CASSPPGDEQYF.

The CDR3 loop reads CASSGTRGGGELFF. CDR3 coding DNA: TGTGCCAGCAGTGGGACTAGAGGCGGCGGGGAGCTGTTTTTT. The chain links TRBV25-1 to TRBJ2-2; TRBD2 aligns across 7 bases. The length of the CDR3 is 14 residues. CDR1 is MGHDK and CDR2 is SYGVNS in the germline V gene. V lost 4 bases and J lost 7; bases outside the gene matches: 6.

Of note for this clonotype: This clone may be a read error of a much larger clone one base away. The chain couples TRBV4-2 to TRBJ2-3; D possibly uses TRBD1 or TRBD2 (6 bases each). Germline CDR1 is LGHNA and CDR2 is YNFKEQ. Trimming took 4 bases from V and 0 from J, leaving 23 bases between them. The CDR3 is 19 amino acids. The CDR3: CASSPKGGQTETSTDTQYF. CDR3 DNA: TGTGCCAGCAGCCCCAAGGGGGGCCAAACCGAGACTAGCACAGATACGCAGTATTTT.